This record covers a single T cell receptor beta chain. This entry is derived from a study of shared clonotypes between healthy human individuals. Every donor was a Caucasian adult from Nashville, Tennessee. The CDR3 is 16 amino acids. V was trimmed by 4 bases and J by 6 bases, leaving 19 bases between them. The V gene's germline CDR1 is SGDLS and CDR2 YYNGEE. The table came from immunoSEQ multiplex PCR; TCRdb's copy has only in-frame clones and leaves some out. The sample includes millions of clones, roughly 93% of them seen just once. The sequenced material came from naive CD4+ T cells from PBMCs. Subset here: CD45RA+ positively selected. The chain uses TRBV9 and TRBJ1-4; D is possibly TRBD1 (6 bases). The TCR comes from a man between 18 and 29 years old in good health. Some clones in this sample may be carry-over from other donors' samples. CDR3 sequence: CASSPSEARGHEKLFF. DNA of the CDR3: TGTGCCAGCAGCCCCAGCGAGGCCAGGGGCCATGAAAAACTGTTTTTT.